This T cell receptor beta chain was captured by sequencing in a study of cytomegalovirus exposure and HLA in healthy donors. Findings of the study overall: Within an earlier analysis, most TCR beta V segments proved productive either about 90% or about 30% of the time.

V was clipped by 0 bases and J by 1 base, with 13 bases between them. This CDR3 contains 16 residues. CDR1 is LGHNA and CDR2 is YSLEER in the germline V gene. This clone was counted a single time. Its antigen is currently unknown. The PCR was carried out with 60 Vbeta primers and 13 Jbeta primers. Repertoires were generated with immunoSEQ multiplex PCR, while TCRdb's copy carries only in-frame clones and drops some. The table lists about 200,000 clones, roughly 85% of them singletons. This receptor was taken from a woman younger than 30 in good health and CMV-seronegative. The specimen sequenced was PBMCs. The chain carries TRBV4-3 and TRBJ2-7, with D possibly matching TRBD2 (6 bases). CDR3 region: CASSQDRLARSYEQYF. For the CDR3, the DNA is TGCGCCAGCAGCCAAGACCGGCTAGCGCGGTCCTACGAGCAGTACTTC.